This T cell receptor beta chain was identified during a study of cytomegalovirus exposure and HLA in healthy donors. The PCR contained 60 Vbeta and 13 Jbeta primers. Data came from immunoSEQ multiplex PCR; TCRdb stores just in-frame clones and leaves some out. The sample yields some 110,000 clones, roughly 75% seen once. Regarding this clone: What it recognizes is unknown.

Trimming removed 6 bases from V and 0 bases from J, with 4 bases in between. The CDR3 runs to 11 residues. Germline V gene sequence: CDR1 SGHTS, CDR2 YDEGEE. Study results and limitations: The authors later found most CMV-associated TCR beta chains appeared HLA-restricted. Across donors, most TCRs were seen rarely, yet some public ones were widespread. Reports described diagnosis of cytomegalovirus status by the classifier as highly specific and sensitive. TCR beta sequences numbering 15,000 to 20,000 were associated with HLA alleles at 0.05 false discovery rate in a later analysis.

The TCR originated in a man aged 35 to 55 in good health and CMV-seronegative. The sample consisted of PBMCs. This chain uses TRBV5-8 with TRBJ2-7; no clear D gene. CDR3: CASTFSYEQYF. DNA of the CDR3: TGTGCCAGCACATTCTCCTACGAGCAGTACTTC.